The 24 T cell receptor beta chains presented below share a single source sample, sequenced in a study of Tregs in tolerant kidney transplant recipients. TCRdb's table, derived via immunoSEQ multiplex PCR, lists solely in-frame clones and lacks some. The sample has 15,000 to 25,000 clones, approximately 65% seen once; the top ten hold 3% to 3.5%. The antigens of these receptors remain unknown. Material for sequencing was Tregs from blood cultured with allogeneic cells. The receptor set was obtained from a human donor in good health.

The chain combines TRBV18 with TRBJ1-5; D ambiguous. Trimming removed 8 bases from V and 5 bases from J, with 13 bases in between. From germline, CDR1 is KGHSH and CDR2 LQKENI. The CDR3 runs to 13 residues. The CDR3 protein is CASPIGVHQPQHF. Written as DNA, the CDR3 is TGTGCCAGCCCAATCGGGGTTCATCAGCCCCAGCATTTT.

The gene calls are TRBV18 and TRBJ2-5, with a possible D match to TRBD1 (5 bases). Deletions cut 0 bases from V and 10 bases from J, with 6 bases between. CDR3 length: 11 residues. Germline V gene data show CDR1 as KGHSH and CDR2 as LQKENI. The CDR3: CASSPPQGQYF. The CDR3, as DNA: TGTGCCAGCTCACCACCCCAGGGCCAGTACTTC.

This clone is a singleton in its sample. The rearrangement uses TRBV21-1 and TRBJ2-5; TRBD1 was called by the table and not checked on the DNA. TRBV21-1 is a pseudogene segment. This CDR3 is built from 15 residues. CDR3 loop: CASKRTGLYQETQYF. The CDR3 coding sequence is TGTGCCAGCAAGAGGACAGGGTTGTACCAAGAGACCCAGTACTTC.

The chain is built from TRBV27 and TRBJ1-4; possible D gene TRBD1, 5 bases. Trimming took 4 bases from V and 3 from J, leaving 18 bases between them. Per the germline V gene, CDR1 is MNHEY and CDR2 is SMNVEV (reference sequence). The CDR3 has 17 amino acids. CDR3 coding DNA: TGTGCCAGCAGTTCTCACCGTCAGGGTGCGCCTAATGAAAAACTGTTTTTT. The encoded protein is CASSSHRQGAPNEKLFF.

The chain is built from TRBV15 and TRBJ2-3; 14 bases match TRBD2. CDR1 is LNHNV, CDR2 YYDKDF, per germline (reference sequence). CDR3 length: 18 amino acids. The J segment lost 4 bases and the V segment lost 0 bases, leaving 6 bases of the junction unmatched. DNA for the CDR3: TGTGCCACCAGCAGAGATATGGGGACTAGCGGGAGAGCAGATACGCAGTATTTT. Encoded protein: CATSRDMGTSGRADTQYF. Variable domain in full (rest from reference TRBV15 and TRBJ2-3): DAMVIQNPRYQVTQFGKPVTLSCSQTLNHNVMYWYQQKSSQAPKLLFHYYDKDFNNEADTPDNFQSRRPNTSFCFLDIRSPGLGDTAMYLCATSRDMGTSGRADTQYFGPGTRLTVL.

The V gene is TRBV4-2, the J gene TRBJ2-5, with 8 bases that match TRBD2. This CDR3 has 15 residues. Trimming cost V 4 bases and J 1 base; bases outside gene matches: 5. Per germline, CDR1 LGHNA and CDR2 YNFKEQ. The CDR3 DNA reads TGTGCCAGCAGCCGAACGGGGGGGACCCAAGAGACCCAGTACTTC. It translates to CASSRTGGTQETQYF.

The V and J genes are TRBV6-5 and TRBJ2-7, with 9 nucleotides matching TRBD1. This CDR3 comprises 15 residues. V trimming: 10 bases; J trimming: 0 bases; junction bases outside the gene matches: 10. Germline loops: CDR1 MNHEY, CDR2 SVGAGI. As DNA, the CDR3 is TGTGCCACGAAGAGTGCGGGACAGGGCTCCTACGAGCAGTACTTC. Translated, it gives CATKSAGQGSYEQYF.

This chain connects TRBV20-1 to TRBJ1-1, with TRBD1 matching over 7 bases. The CDR3 covers 11 residues. Germline assignment: CDR1 DFQATT and CDR2 SNEGSKA (reference sequence). The J segment lost 4 bases and the V segment lost 6 bases, leaving 2 bases of the junction unmatched. The CDR3 here is CSAGTATEAFF. The CDR3 coding sequence is TGCAGTGCCGGGACAGCCACTGAAGCTTTCTTT.

The J gene is TRBJ2-1, the V gene TRBV15, with 7 positions matching TRBD2. Germline-derived CDR1 and CDR2 are LNHNV and YYDKDF (reference sequence). The CDR3 has 16 residues. J gave up 0 bases and V 5 bases, and 7 bases lay outside the gene matches. CDR3 DNA: TGTGCCACCAGCCCAAGGGACTACCACTCCTACAATGAGCAGTTCTTC. Its protein is CATSPRDYHSYNEQFF.

The rearrangement uses TRBV6-5 and TRBJ2-6; D is unresolved. CDR3 size: 16 residues. The germline CDR1 and CDR2 sequences are MNHEY and SVGAGI. V gave up 0 bases and J gave up 0 bases, with 6 bases separating them. The CDR3 is CASSYSLHSGANVLTF. The CDR3 DNA is TGTGCCAGCAGTTACTCATTGCACTCTGGGGCCAACGTCCTGACTTTC.

The J gene is TRBJ1-1, the V gene TRBV5-5; maybe TRBD1 (5 bases). Deletions cut 6 bases from V and 6 bases from J, with 15 bases between. The CDR3 consists of 13 residues. Germline CDR1 is SGHKS and CDR2 is YYEKEE (reference sequence). The DNA for the CDR3 is TGTGCCAGCATCCTGGAGGGGTGGTCTGAAGCTTTCTTT. Encoded protein: CASILEGWSEAFF.

V is TRBV5-6 and J is TRBJ2-1, with TRBD2 identical over 8 bases. Trimming at V came to 1 base and at J to 7 bases, leaving 7 bases not matched to a gene. Germline V gene data show CDR1 as SGHDT and CDR2 as YYEEEE. The CDR3 length is 15 residues. Written as DNA, the CDR3 is TGTGCCAGCAGCTTGACGGGGGGGGCCGATAATGAGCAGTTCTTC. It codes for CASSLTGGADNEQFF.

V and J are TRBV5-1 and TRBJ2-6, with D perhaps being TRBD1 or TRBD2 (5 bases each). CDR3 size: 14 residues. V was cut by 3 bases and J by 1 base, with 5 bases left in between. Germline V gene data show CDR1 as SGHRS and CDR2 as YFSETQ. CDR3 protein: CASSWGSGANVLTF. In nucleotides, the CDR3 is TGCGCCAGCAGCTGGGGGTCTGGGGCCAACGTCCTGACTTTC.

This clone was picked up a small number of times. This chain links TRBV18 with TRBJ2-7; the match to TRBD1 covers 9 bases. The germline V gene has CDR1 KGHSH and CDR2 LQKENI. The CDR3 length is 15 residues. J lost 2 bases, V lost 3 bases, and 5 bases had no gene match. The CDR3 region has the DNA TGTGCCAGCTCACCTATTAGACAGGGGGCCTACGAGCAGTACTTC. Translation: CASSPIRQGAYEQYF.

The V gene is TRBV6-5, the J gene TRBJ1-3, with D possibly TRBD1 on 5 matching bases. Germline CDR1 and CDR2: MNHEY and SVGAGI. The CDR3 consists of 16 residues. Trimming shortened V by 0 bases and J by 2 bases, and 11 bases separated the two germline ends. The CDR3 coding sequence is TGTGCCAGCAGTTACTCTACCGGGACGGCTGGAAACACCATATATTTT. Translated, it gives CASSYSTGTAGNTIYF.

The gene calls are TRBV5-1 and TRBJ2-1; 11 bases map to TRBD1. This CDR3 is built from 16 residues. Trimming cost V 2 bases and J 2 bases; bases outside gene matches: 3. Germline V gene data show CDR1 as SGHRS and CDR2 as YFSETQ. The CDR3: CASSLPGQGAYNEQFF. The CDR3 DNA is TGCGCCAGCAGCTTACCGGGACAGGGGGCCTACAATGAGCAGTTCTTC.

J is TRBJ1-1 and V is TRBV7-2; possibly TRBD1 for D (6 bases). The V end was cut by 5 bases, the J end by 1 base, with 8 bases between. There are 13 residues in the CDR3. Germline V lookup: CDR1 SGHTA, CDR2 FQGNSA. The CDR3 DNA sequence: TGTGCCAGCAGCGTACAGGGGAACACTGAAGCTTTCTTT. It specifies CASSVQGNTEAFF.

The chain recombines TRBV5-1 with TRBJ1-6; no clear D. CDR3 size: 14 residues. Trimming cost V 7 bases and J 10 bases, with 18 bases left between them. The germline CDR1 and CDR2 sequences are SGHRS and YFSETQ. DNA of the CDR3: TGCGCCAGCGCCTCCGGGTCATCGGGCTCACCCCTCCACTTT. The encoded protein is CASASGSSGSPLHF.

For the CDR3, the DNA is TGCAGCGAGCGACAGGGTTGGTGCGAGCAGTACTTC. Translated, it gives CSERQGWCEQYF. V is TRBV29-1 and J is TRBJ2-7; 7 bases line up with TRBD1. The germline gives CDR1 SQVTM, CDR2 ANQGSEA. The trim removed 7 bases at V and 6 bases at J, leaving 9 bases unmatched. The CDR3 spans 12 residues.

This clone occurred a few times. The chain employs TRBV30 and TRBJ2-5, with 9 bases identical to TRBD2. The CDR3 has 15 amino acids. Germline trimming cut 1 base from V and 5 bases from J; bases unmatched to any gene: 8. The germline V gene has CDR1 GTSNPN and CDR2 SVGIG (reference sequence). The CDR3 region has the DNA TGTGCCTGGAGTGGGGCGGGAGGGCCCGGGGAGACCCAGTACTTC. Its translation is CAWSGAGGPGETQYF.

This clone was counted between two and nine times. In DNA form, the CDR3 reads TGTGCCAGCAGCTTGGGGGGGGCCAGGCGGATGAACACTGAAGCTTTCTTT. Translation: CASSLGGARRMNTEAFF. The chain is built from TRBV5-4 and TRBJ1-1, with D possibly TRBD1 on 6 matching bases. Per germline, CDR1 SGHNT and CDR2 YYREEE (reference sequence). The V and J ends lost 0 bases and 0 bases respectively, with 15 bases between them. The length of the CDR3 is 17 residues.

The chain has TRBV19 and TRBJ2-3, with 9 bases fitting TRBD2. The trim removed 5 bases at V and 4 bases at J, leaving 7 bases unmatched. CDR1 and CDR2 (germline): LNHDA, SQIVND (reference sequence). The CDR3 runs 15 residues. The CDR3 region is CASSAPGLASDTQYF. The CDR3 DNA reads TGTGCCAGTAGTGCCCCGGGACTAGCCTCAGATACGCAGTATTTT.

For this clone: The junction departs from germline at one end; a sequencing error may be responsible. The V and J genes are TRBV6-5 and TRBJ1-5; possible D gene TRBD1, 5 bases. Germline V lookup: CDR1 MNHEY, CDR2 SVGAGI. CDR3 size: 15 residues. This CDR3 reads CASSYSRASNQPQHF. Here the CDR3 DNA reads TGTGCCAGCAGCTACTCCAGGGCTAGCAATCAGCCCCAGCATTTT.

This clone was detected only a few times. V usage is TRBV5-6 and J usage is TRBJ1-5; D gene unclear. This CDR3 has 19 amino acids. CDR1 is SGHDT and CDR2 is YYEEEE in the germline V gene. Trimming shortened V by 3 bases and J by 0 bases, and 22 bases separated the two germline ends. The CDR3 bases are TGTGCCAGCAGCTCCTTCCCACGGTCTGTCGGATATAGCAATCAGCCCCAGCATTTT. This codes for CASSSFPRSVGYSNQPQHF.